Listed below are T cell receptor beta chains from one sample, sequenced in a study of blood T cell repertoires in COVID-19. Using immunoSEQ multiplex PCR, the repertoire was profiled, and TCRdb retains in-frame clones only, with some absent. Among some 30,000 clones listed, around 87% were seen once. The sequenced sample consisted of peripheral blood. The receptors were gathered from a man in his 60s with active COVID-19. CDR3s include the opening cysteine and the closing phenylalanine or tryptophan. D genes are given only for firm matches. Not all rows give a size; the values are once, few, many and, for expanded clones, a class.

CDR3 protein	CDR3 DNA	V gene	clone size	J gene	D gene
CASSLGLQETQYF	TGTGCCAGCAGCCTGGGACTTCAAGAGACCCAGTACTTC	TRBV7-8	NA	TRBJ2-5	NA
CASSTPSGGGTDTQYF	TGTGCCAGCAGCACGCCTAGCGGGGGGGGCACAGATACGCAGTATTTT	TRBV11-3	NA	TRBJ2-3	TRBD2
CASSVGAARGQTEAFF	TGTGCCAGCAGCGTAGGGGCCGCGAGGGGGCAAACTGAAGCTTTCTTT	TRBV9	NA	TRBJ1-1	TRBD1
CASSYGAPGNTIYF	TGTGCCAGCAGTTACGGGGCTCCGGGAAACACCATATATTTT	TRBV6-2/TRBV6-3	few	TRBJ1-3	NA
CASSPENLQLTGELFF	TGTGCCAGCAGCCCCGAGAACTTACAGCTCACCGGGGAGCTGTTTTTT	TRBV5-8	once	TRBJ2-2	NA
CASSPRDTRYEQYF	TGTGCCAGCAGCCCGAGGGACACACGCTACGAGCAGTACTTC	TRBV7-9	NA	TRBJ2-7	NA
CASRRSTEAFF	TGTGCCAGCAGGCGGTCCACTGAAGCTTTCTTT	TRBV6-5	NA	TRBJ1-1	NA
CASSMDRVVTEAFF	TGTGCCAGCAGCATGGACAGGGTGGTCACTGAAGCTTTCTTT	TRBV6-5	few	TRBJ1-1	TRBD1
CASSLNPGKTEAFF	TGTGCCAGCAGCTTAAACCCCGGGAAGACTGAAGCTTTCTTT	TRBV11-2	NA	TRBJ1-1	NA
CASSLYRVNNYGYTF	TGTGCCAGCAGTTTATACAGGGTTAATAACTATGGCTACACCTTC	TRBV28	NA	TRBJ1-2	NA
CATMSGAYEQYF	TGTGCCACCATGAGCGGGGCCTACGAGCAGTACTTC	TRBV28	NA	TRBJ2-7	TRBD2
CASSRDKPEQFF	TGTGCCAGCAGTCGGGACAAACCTGAGCAGTTCTTC	TRBV2	NA	TRBJ2-1	NA
CASSQDRKDTYGYTF	TGCGCCAGCAGCCAAGATCGGAAGGACACCTATGGCTACACCTTC	TRBV4-1	NA	TRBJ1-2	NA
CASSLAGANYGYTF	TGTGCCAGCAGCTTAGCAGGGGCGAACTATGGCTACACCTTC	TRBV7-8	few	TRBJ1-2	NA
CAWSEADYGYTF	TGTGCCTGGAGCGAGGCAGACTATGGCTACACCTTC	TRBV30	NA	TRBJ1-2	NA
CASSWTGGYEQYF	TGTGCCAGCAGTTGGACAGGGGGCTACGAGCAGTACTTC	TRBV6-6	NA	TRBJ2-7	TRBD1
CASSLENSNSYNSPLHF	TGTGCCAGCAGCTTAGAAAACTCCAACTCCTATAATTCACCCCTCCACTTT	TRBV7-2	once	TRBJ1-6	NA
CASSLTGGGGEKLFF	TGCGCCAGCAGCCTCACAGGGGGCGGGGGTGAAAAACTGTTTTTT	TRBV4-1	NA	TRBJ1-4	TRBD1
CASSRSDRGANTGELFF	TGTGCCAGCAGCCGGTCGGACAGGGGTGCTAACACCGGGGAGCTGTTTTTT	TRBV7-3	once	TRBJ2-2	TRBD1
CASSESRYLHGYTF	TGTGCCAGCAGTGAATCCAGGTACCTCCATGGCTACACCTTC	TRBV2	NA	TRBJ1-2	NA
CASSGTRYNEQFF	TGTGCCAGCAGCGGGACAAGATACAATGAGCAGTTCTTC	TRBV6-5	NA	TRBJ2-1	NA
CASSPGTGSGNTIYF	TGTGCCAGCAGCCCCGGGACAGGGAGCGGAAACACCATATATTTT	TRBV7-9	NA	TRBJ1-3	TRBD1
CASSLAPGQVENQPQHF	TGCGCCAGCAGCTTGGCACCCGGACAGGTAGAAAATCAGCCCCAGCATTTT	TRBV5-1	NA	TRBJ1-5	TRBD1
CASSYSRGQGPDTQYF	TGTGCCAGCAGTTACTCGAGGGGACAGGGTCCAGATACGCAGTATTTT	TRBV6-5	NA	TRBJ2-3	TRBD1
CASSIGTGDYEQYF	TGTGCCAGTAGTATAGGGACAGGGGACTACGAGCAGTACTTC	TRBV19	once	TRBJ2-7	TRBD1
CAIRSDRDNTEAFF	TGTGCCATCCGCTCGGACAGGGATAACACTGAAGCTTTCTTT	TRBV10-3	NA	TRBJ1-1	TRBD1
CASSFWQGATYEQYF	TGTGCCAGCAGCTTTTGGCAGGGGGCCACCTACGAGCAGTACTTC	TRBV7-8	NA	TRBJ2-7	TRBD1
CASRWTGQAGELFF	TGTGCCAGCAGATGGACAGGGCAAGCCGGGGAGCTGTTTTTT	TRBV7-9	NA	TRBJ2-2	TRBD1
CASSFNGGANNEQFF	TGTGCCAGCAGCTTTAACGGGGGGGCCAACAATGAGCAGTTCTTC	TRBV13	NA	TRBJ2-1	TRBD2
CASSQETLASPLHF	TGTGCCAGCAGCCAAGAAACCTTAGCTTCACCCCTCCACTTT	TRBV4-2	NA	TRBJ1-6	NA
CASSPRDASGGETQYF	TGTGCCAGCTCACCACGGGACGCTAGCGGGGGAGAGACCCAGTACTTC	TRBV18	NA	TRBJ2-5	TRBD2
CASSPPTPGYYGYTF	TGTGCCAGCTCACCACCGACACCAGGGTACTATGGCTACACCTTC	TRBV18	NA	TRBJ1-2	NA
CASSLPGELGGNQPQHF	TGTGCCAGCAGTTTACCCGGCGAATTAGGGGGCAATCAGCCCCAGCATTTT	TRBV28	NA	TRBJ1-5	NA
CASDRAGQPQHF	TGTGCCAGCGACAGGGCGGGTCAGCCCCAGCATTTT	TRBV19	NA	TRBJ1-5	TRBD1
CASSMDRGHGYTF	TGTGCCAGCAGTATGGACAGGGGGCATGGCTACACCTTC	TRBV12-3/TRBV12-4	NA	TRBJ1-2	TRBD1
CASSQEFAKTGELFF	TGCGCCAGCAGTCAAGAGTTCGCGAAGACCGGGGAGCTGTTTTTT	TRBV23-1	NA	TRBJ2-2	NA
CASSSQGVTGELFF	TGCGCCAGCAGCTCTCAAGGGGTCACCGGGGAGCTGTTTTTT	TRBV5-1	NA	TRBJ2-2	NA
CASSLGAGQGAYGYTF	TGTGCCAGCAGCTTAGGAGCGGGACAGGGGGCCTATGGCTACACCTTC	TRBV13	NA	TRBJ1-2	TRBD1
CASSQDLAGVSYEQYF	TGTGCCAGCAGCCAAGATCTAGCGGGGGTATCCTACGAGCAGTACTTC	TRBV3-1/TRBV3-2	NA	TRBJ2-7	TRBD2
CASSFGDRTQPQHF	TGTGCCAGCAGCTTCGGGGACAGGACCCAGCCCCAGCATTTT	TRBV5-8	few	TRBJ1-5	TRBD1
CASSTPKSGTSDTDTQYF	TGTGCCAGTAGTACCCCAAAGTCCGGGACTAGTGACACAGATACGCAGTATTTT	TRBV19	NA	TRBJ2-3	TRBD2
CASGRLLAGEQFF	TGTGCCAGCGGTCGACTCCTCGCCGGGGAGCAGTTCTTC	TRBV2	NA	TRBJ2-1	NA